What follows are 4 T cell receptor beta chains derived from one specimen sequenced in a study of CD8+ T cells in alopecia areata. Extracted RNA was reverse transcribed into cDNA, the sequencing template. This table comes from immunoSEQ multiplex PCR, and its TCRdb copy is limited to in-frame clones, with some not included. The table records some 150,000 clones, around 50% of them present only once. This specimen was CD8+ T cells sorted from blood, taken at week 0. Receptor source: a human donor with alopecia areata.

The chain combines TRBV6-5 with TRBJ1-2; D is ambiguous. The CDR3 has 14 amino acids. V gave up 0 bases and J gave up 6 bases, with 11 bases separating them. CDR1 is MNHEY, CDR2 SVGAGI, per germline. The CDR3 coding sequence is TGTGCCAGCAGTTACTCGGAAGGGTATAATGGCTACACCTTC. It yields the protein CASSYSEGYNGYTF.

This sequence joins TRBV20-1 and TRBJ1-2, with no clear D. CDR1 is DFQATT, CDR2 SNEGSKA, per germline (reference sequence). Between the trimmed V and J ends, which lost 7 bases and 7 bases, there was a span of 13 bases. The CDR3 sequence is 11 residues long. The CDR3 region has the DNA TGCAGTGTCCCGGGAGGCTCTGGCTACACCTTC. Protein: CSVPGGSGYTF.

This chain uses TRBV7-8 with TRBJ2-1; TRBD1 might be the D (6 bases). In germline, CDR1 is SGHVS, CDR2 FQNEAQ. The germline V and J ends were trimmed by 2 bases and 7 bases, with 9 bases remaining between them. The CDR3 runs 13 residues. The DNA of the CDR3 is TGTGCCAGCAGCTTAATTAGGGGGAATGAGCAGTTCTTC. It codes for CASSLIRGNEQFF.

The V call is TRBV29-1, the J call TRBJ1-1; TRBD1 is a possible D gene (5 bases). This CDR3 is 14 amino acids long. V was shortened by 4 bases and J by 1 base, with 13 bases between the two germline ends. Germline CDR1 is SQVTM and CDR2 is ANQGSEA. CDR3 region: CSVGSGPTNTEAFF. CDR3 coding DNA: TGCAGCGTTGGTTCGGGACCGACGAACACTGAAGCTTTCTTT.